These 13 T cell receptor beta chains share one sample of origin, sequenced in a study of technical replicates of blood from a few donors. Here immunoSEQ multiplex PCR was the method, and the copy in TCRdb shows in-frame clones only, minus some. The sample contains some 57,000 clones, about 97% of which appear only once. Sequenced sample: T cells isolated from PBMCs. The receptors shown here come from a human donor in good health.

The chain links TRBV6-1 to TRBJ1-2, with D unresolved. Germline loops: CDR1 MNHNS, CDR2 SASEGT. The V and J ends lost 6 bases and 5 bases respectively, with 4 bases between them. This CDR3 is built from 10 residues. The CDR3, as DNA: TGTGCCAGCAGAACTTATGGCTACACCTTC. The encoded protein is CASRTYGYTF.

The chain is built from TRBV29-1 and TRBJ2-7, with a possible D match to TRBD1 (5 bases). The CDR3 extends over 12 amino acids. The V and J ends lost 4 bases and 5 bases respectively, with 12 bases between them. The germline CDR1 and CDR2 sequences are SQVTM and ANQGSEA. CDR3: CSVGNRLHEQYF. CDR3 in DNA: TGCAGCGTTGGTAACAGGCTCCACGAGCAGTACTTC.

This chain uses TRBV5-1 with TRBJ2-7; no firm D call. Trimming stripped 0 bases from V and 2 bases from J, with 6 bases between. The CDR3 sequence is 13 residues long. The germline V gene has CDR1 SGHRS and CDR2 YFSETQ. The CDR3 region is CASSLVEPYEQYF. The DNA of the CDR3 is TGCGCCAGCAGCTTGGTGGAGCCCTACGAGCAGTACTTC.

The sample holds one count of this clone. The chain combines TRBV6-5 with TRBJ2-5, with 8 bases identical to TRBD2. The CDR3 loop spans 14 amino acids. With V trimmed by 7 bases and J by 4 bases, 8 bases remained unmatched. In germline, CDR1 is MNHEY, CDR2 SVGAGI. The CDR3 here is CASTTRGGRETQYF. CDR3 DNA: TGTGCCAGCACCACCCGGGGGGGCCGAGAGACCCAGTACTTC.

The V call is TRBV29-1, the J call TRBJ2-1; 16 bases line up with TRBD2. CDR1 and CDR2 from the germline V gene are SQVTM and ANQGSEA. V shed 0 bases, J shed 2 bases, and the junction held 13 bases outside the gene matches. The CDR3 extends over 21 amino acids. CDR3 protein: CSVEDLSRGTSGRVAYNEQFF. Written as DNA, the CDR3 is TGCAGCGTTGAAGATCTTAGTCGGGGGACTAGCGGGAGGGTCGCCTACAATGAGCAGTTCTTC.

This chain uses TRBV30 with TRBJ1-3; D not resolved. Germline V gene lookup returns CDR1 GTSNPN and CDR2 SVGIG (reference sequence). The CDR3 spans 14 residues. With 5 bases removed from V and 2 bases from J, the gap between germline ends came to 13 bases. CDR3 loop: CAWVGPGPGNTIYF. The CDR3, as DNA: TGTGCCTGGGTCGGCCCAGGCCCTGGAAACACCATATATTTT.

The chain is built from TRBV29-1 and TRBJ2-2; D uncertain. The germline gives CDR1 SQVTM, CDR2 ANQGSEA. This CDR3 has 14 residues. The germline V and J ends were trimmed by 3 bases and 0 bases, with 8 bases remaining between them. CDR3 protein: CSVERSPNTGELFF. In DNA form, the CDR3 reads TGCAGCGTTGAGCGGAGTCCGAACACCGGGGAGCTGTTTTTT.

The chain links TRBV5-4 to TRBJ1-3, with 9 bases identical to TRBD1. The ends lost 0 bases at V and 1 base at J; junction bases unmatched: 2. Germline V gene lookup returns CDR1 SGHNT and CDR2 YYREEE (reference sequence). The CDR3 is 16 amino acids. CDR3 protein: CASSLGGTGSGNTIYF. In nucleotides, the CDR3 is TGTGCCAGCAGCTTGGGGGGGACAGGGTCTGGAAACACCATATATTTT.

The rearrangement links TRBV27 to TRBJ2-5; TRBD2 is a possible D gene (7 bases). CDR1 is MNHEY and CDR2 is SMNVEV in the germline V gene (reference sequence). The CDR3 spans 15 residues. Trimming removed 4 bases at V and 6 bases at J, with 18 bases between. CDR3 residues: CASSSPLRGGQTQYF. The CDR3 DNA follows: TGTGCCAGCAGTTCCCCCTTGAGGGGGGGTCAGACCCAGTACTTC.

The table lists this clone with a few counts. V usage is TRBV2 and J usage is TRBJ1-1, with 8 nucleotides matching TRBD1. From germline, CDR1 is SNHLY and CDR2 FYNNEI. CDR3 size: 17 residues. V lost 0 bases, J lost 0 bases, and 6 bases stayed unmatched. Here the CDR3 DNA reads TGTGCCAGCAGTGAAGCCCCCAGGGGGCGGATGAACACTGAAGCTTTCTTT. Translated: CASSEAPRGRMNTEAFF.

The gene calls are TRBV27 and TRBJ2-3; 9 bases are shared with TRBD2. The germline V gene has CDR1 MNHEY and CDR2 SMNVEV (reference sequence). This CDR3 is built from 15 residues. J lost 5 bases, V lost 4 bases, and 7 bases had no gene match. CDR3 nucleotide sequence: TGTGCCAGCAGTTGGACACTAGCGGGCGGAGATACGCAGTATTTT. Translated, it gives CASSWTLAGGDTQYF.

The gene calls are TRBV11-3 and TRBJ2-7; possibly TRBD1 for D (6 bases). Germline CDR1 reads SGHNT; CDR2 reads YENEEA. Trimming left V 6 bases short and J 1 base short, with 10 bases between. The CDR3 has 13 amino acids. CDR3 in DNA: TGTGCCAGCAGTCGACAGGAGTCCTACGAGCAGTACTTC. This gives the protein CASSRQESYEQYF.

The chain links TRBV4-1 to TRBJ1-5; D remains unclear. CDR1 MGHRA and CDR2 YSYEKL come from the germline V gene. The CDR3 sequence is 13 residues long. Trimming removed 8 bases from V and 3 bases from J, with 11 bases in between. CDR3 amino acids: CASPRELNQPQHF. The CDR3 coding sequence is TGCGCCAGCCCCCGGGAACTCAATCAGCCCCAGCATTTT.